The T cell receptor (beta chain) under discussion was sequenced for a study of Graves' ophthalmopathy and Graves' hyperthyroidism. Study-level points and caveats: Most clonotypes expanded in thyroid above 0.001 frequency were present in blood too. Ophthalmopathy progression prediction by the model yielded a sensitivity of 55% to 71% and a specificity of under 80%.

Participants with hyperthyroidism, aged 18 to 65, were newly diagnosed with under 2 months' duration. No donor had other autoimmune disease, uncontrolled infection, pregnancy or lactation. This clonotype has just one count. Its matching antigen is unknown. One base away lies a much larger clone, so this may be a sequencing read error. RNA served as the template for amplifying TCR beta CDR3 regions. First-round RT-PCR used HTBI primers; second-round multiplex PCR followed. In TCRdb, the multiplex PCR reads were re-called with MiXCR into one record per CDR3 protein. The repertoire holds 1 million to 1.3 million distinct CDR3 sequences, with about 38% as singletons. The sample comprised peripheral blood or thyroid tissue (not recorded which). This clonotype was sampled from an adult man with Graves' hyperthyroidism.

CDR3 sequence: CASRQRLGNSPFHF. CDR3 bases: TGTGCCAGCAGGCAAAGGCTCGGAAATTCACCCTTCCACTTT. The chain joins TRBV11-2 to TRBJ1-6; D call uncertain. Germline V gene data show CDR1 as SGHAT and CDR2 as FQNNGV. The CDR3 runs to 14 residues.